This T cell receptor (beta chain) was sequenced for a study of T cell responses to AZD1222 COVID-19 vaccine. The CDR3 length is 13 residues. J was trimmed by 6 bases and V by 4 bases; bases with no gene match: 4. Profiling relied on immunoSEQ multiplex PCR, and the TCRdb table lists in-frame clones only, not all of them. Of 150,000 or so clones listed, roughly 92% are singletons. This sample comprised peripheral blood, obtained 28 days after the second AZD1222 dose. This sequence was found in an adult who received the AZD1222 COVID-19 vaccine. The chain joins TRBV23-1 to TRBJ2-7; 9 positions agree with TRBD1. TRBV23-1 is reported as an ORF; its role is uncertain. The CDR3 is CASSLTGGGEQYF. The CDR3 nucleotides are TGCGCCAGCAGTCTAACAGGGGGCGGCGAGCAGTACTTC.